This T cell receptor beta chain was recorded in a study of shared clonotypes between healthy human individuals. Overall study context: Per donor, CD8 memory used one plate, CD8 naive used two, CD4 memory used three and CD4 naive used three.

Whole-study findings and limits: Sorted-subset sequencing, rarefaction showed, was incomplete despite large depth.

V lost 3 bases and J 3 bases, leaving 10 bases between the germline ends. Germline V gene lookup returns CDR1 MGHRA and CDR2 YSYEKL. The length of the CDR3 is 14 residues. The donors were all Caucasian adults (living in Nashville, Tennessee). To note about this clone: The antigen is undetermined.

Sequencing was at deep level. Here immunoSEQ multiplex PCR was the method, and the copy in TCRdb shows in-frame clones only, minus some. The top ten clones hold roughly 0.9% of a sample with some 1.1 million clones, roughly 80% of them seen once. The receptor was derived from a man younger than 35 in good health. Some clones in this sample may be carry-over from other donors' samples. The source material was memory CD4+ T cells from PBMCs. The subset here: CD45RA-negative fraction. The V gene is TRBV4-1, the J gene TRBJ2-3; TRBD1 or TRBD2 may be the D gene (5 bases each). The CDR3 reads CASSQGWGTDTQYF. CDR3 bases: TGCGCCAGCAGCCAGGGATGGGGGACAGATACGCAGTATTTT.